This T cell receptor beta chain derives from a study of early T cells in non-severe SARS-CoV-2 infection. This clonotype was found many times. TCRdb itself ran the 5' RACE reads through MiXCR, one entry per CDR3 protein. Altogether under 65,000 distinct CDR3 sequences are present, approximately 13% being singletons, with the ten largest covering almost 9.5%. The germline V gene has CDR1 MNHEY and CDR2 SMNVEV (reference sequence). V dropped 3 bases and J dropped 3 bases, with 2 bases sitting between them. CDR3 length equals 11 residues. This sequence originates from an adult who was a healthcare worker with PCR-confirmed SARS-CoV-2 infection or an uninfected control (not recorded which). The chain carries TRBV27 and TRBJ1-2; unclear D gene. The starting material was whole blood, obtained at baseline. The CDR3: CASSFDYGYTF. The CDR3 DNA follows: TGTGCCAGCAGTTTCGACTATGGCTACACCTTC.